Shown below are 27 T cell receptor beta chains from a single sample sequenced in a study of technical replicates of blood from several donors. This table comes from immunoSEQ multiplex PCR, and its TCRdb copy is limited to in-frame clones, with some not included. The sample holds roughly 12,000 clones, roughly 94% seen once. Sequenced input: PBMCs. The receptors come from a human donor in good health.

The chain couples TRBV5-1 to TRBJ2-7; possible D gene TRBD2, 5 bases. V lost 3 bases to trimming and J lost 4 bases, with 14 bases between them. From germline, CDR1 is SGHRS and CDR2 YFSETQ. CDR3 size: 14 residues. The CDR3 region has the DNA TGCGCCAGCAGCTCCGGCGGGTACATTTACGAGCAGTACTTC. Its translation: CASSSGGYIYEQYF.

The chain joins TRBV2 to TRBJ2-3; 9 bases are shared with TRBD2. In germline, CDR1 is SNHLY, CDR2 FYNNEI. The CDR3 loop spans 15 amino acids. After removal of 5 bases from V and 0 bases from J, the junction contained 3 bases not matched to a gene. Here the CDR3 reads CASSRLAASTDTQYF. CDR3 coding DNA: TGTGCCAGCAGTCGACTAGCGGCTAGCACAGATACGCAGTATTTT.

This sequence joins TRBV14 and TRBJ2-2, with 7 bases identical to TRBD2. Germline CDR1 SGHDN, CDR2 FVKESK. This CDR3 is built from 18 residues. The V gene end was trimmed by 4 bases and the J gene end by 1 base; junction bases not matched to a gene: 12. The CDR3 sequence: CASSPLNGEGRNTGELFF. As DNA, the CDR3 is TGTGCCAGCAGCCCGTTGAACGGGGAGGGGAGGAACACCGGGGAGCTGTTTTTT. Full variable domain (rest looked up from reference TRBV14 and TRBJ2-2): EAGVTQFPSHSVIEKGQTVTLRCDPISGHDNLYWYRRVMGKEIKFLLHFVKESKQDESGMPNNRFLAERTGGTYSTLKVQPAELEDSGVYFCASSPLNGEGRNTGELFFGEGSRLTVL.

This clone showed up just once. This chain joins TRBV6-1 and TRBJ2-3, with 8 bases identical to TRBD1. Germline CDR1 reads MNHNS; CDR2 reads SASEGT. V trimming: 1 base; J trimming: 2 bases; junction bases outside the gene matches: 2. This CDR3 comprises 15 residues. CDR3 DNA: TGTGCCAGCAGTGAAGGGACAGGGCACACAGATACGCAGTATTTT. Its protein product is CASSEGTGHTDTQYF.

This chain uses TRBV6-1 with TRBJ2-6; TRBD2 matches 7 bases. Germline CDR1 and CDR2: MNHNS and SASEGT. This CDR3 comprises 16 residues. V dropped 4 bases and J dropped 0; count of bases not matched to a gene: 3. CDR3 in DNA: TGTGCCAGCAGTGCCAGCGGGGACTCTGGGGCCAACGTCCTGACTTTC. This codes for CASSASGDSGANVLTF.

The V call is TRBV7-9, the J call TRBJ2-5, with 11 bases matching TRBD2. CDR3 size: 16 residues. The V gene end was trimmed by 2 bases and the J gene end by 4 bases; junction bases not matched to a gene: 6. The germline V gene has CDR1 SEHNR and CDR2 FQNEAQ (reference sequence). The CDR3 nucleotides read TGTGCCAGCAGCTTAATTAGCGGGAGGGGAAGAGAGACCCAGTACTTC. Its protein is CASSLISGRGRETQYF. The entire variable domain, with the rest obtained from reference TRBV7-9 and TRBJ2-5, is as follows: DTGVSQNPRHKITKRGQNVTFRCDPISEHNRLYWYRQTLGQGPEFLTYFQNEAQLEKSRLLSDRFSAERPKGSFSTLEIQRTEQGDSAMYLCASSLISGRGRETQYFGPGTRLLVL.

This rearrangement joins TRBV11-2 to TRBJ2-1, with 13 bases aligning to TRBD2. The CDR3 runs 17 residues. With 0 bases clipped from V and 7 bases from J, the junction kept 6 bases outside the gene matches. Germline loops: CDR1 SGHAT, CDR2 FQNNGV. DNA for the CDR3: TGTGCCAGCAGCTTAGACCGACTAGCGGGAGGCTCAAATGAGCAGTTCTTC. It specifies CASSLDRLAGGSNEQFF.

V gene TRBV28 combines with J gene TRBJ2-7; 9 nucleotides agree with TRBD2. CDR1 and CDR2 (germline): MDHEN, SYDVKM. The CDR3 is 14 residues long. V shed 5 bases and J 6 bases; nucleotides not matched to a gene: 8. The chain's CDR3 is CASSVGGRAGEQYF. The CDR3, as DNA: TGTGCCAGCAGTGTAGGCGGGAGGGCCGGCGAGCAGTACTTC.

The V call is TRBV11-2, the J call TRBJ2-7, with TRBD1 identical over 8 bases. Losses at the gene ends were 3 bases for V and 3 bases for J; bases not matched to a gene: 10. Looked up from germline, CDR1 is SGHAT and CDR2 is FQNNGV. The CDR3 consists of 16 residues. CDR3 bases: TGTGCCAGCAGCTTTCAGCCGGGACAGGCCAGCTACGAGCAGTACTTC. Its translation: CASSFQPGQASYEQYF.

The V and J genes are TRBV27 and TRBJ2-5; 11 bases line up with TRBD1. From germline, CDR1 is MNHEY and CDR2 SMNVEV (reference sequence). CDR3 length equals 18 residues. V lost 2 bases, J lost 5 bases, and 13 bases stayed unmatched. CDR3 protein: CASSLTIPGQGGRETQYF. The CDR3 nucleotides read TGTGCCAGCAGTTTAACCATACCGGGACAGGGGGGCCGGGAGACCCAGTACTTC.

The rearrangement uses TRBV2 and TRBJ1-3; weak D call: TRBD1 (5 bases). Germline CDR1 is SNHLY and CDR2 is FYNNEI. The CDR3 sequence is 15 residues long. V was trimmed by 6 bases and J by 0 bases, leaving 12 bases between them. The CDR3 sequence: CASRILRGSGNTIYF. CDR3 sequence (DNA): TGTGCCAGCAGAATCCTAAGGGGCTCTGGAAACACCATATATTTT.

V usage is TRBV19 and J usage is TRBJ2-7; 7 positions agree with TRBD2. This CDR3 has 16 residues. J was trimmed by 0 bases and V by 5 bases; bases with no gene match: 10. From germline, CDR1 is LNHDA and CDR2 SQIVND (reference sequence). The CDR3 sequence is CASSVPGRGSSYEQYF. CDR3 DNA: TGTGCCAGTAGTGTCCCAGGCCGCGGGAGCTCCTACGAGCAGTACTTC.

The chain recombines TRBV11-2 with TRBJ1-1; no clear D. This CDR3 region has 15 residues. Germline V CDR1 and CDR2: SGHAT, FQNNGV. The germline V and J ends were trimmed by 1 base and 1 base, with 10 bases remaining between them. CDR3 bases: TGTGCCAGCAGCTTAGGTCTAACAGAGAACACTGAAGCTTTCTTT. Protein: CASSLGLTENTEAFF.

The chain has TRBV7-8 and TRBJ2-7, with TRBD1 matching over 9 bases. Germline V CDR1 and CDR2: SGHVS, FQNEAQ. This CDR3 comprises 15 residues. Trimming cost V 5 bases and J 6 bases; bases outside gene matches: 11. The CDR3 region is CASSSGTGLYSEQYF. CDR3 DNA sequence: TGTGCCAGCAGCAGCGGGACAGGGTTATATAGCGAGCAGTACTTC.

V gene TRBV7-9 combines with J gene TRBJ2-7; the match to TRBD1 covers 7 bases. V was pared by 4 bases and J by 2 bases, with 5 bases of the junction left unmatched. The CDR3 loop spans 14 amino acids. Germline V gene sequence: CDR1 SEHNR, CDR2 FQNEAQ (reference sequence). Here the CDR3 reads CASSSGTVAYEQYF. CDR3 bases: TGTGCCAGCAGCTCCGGGACAGTCGCCTACGAGCAGTACTTC.

The chain combines TRBV11-3 with TRBJ2-2, with D uncertain. Germline CDR1 and CDR2: SGHNT and YENEEA. This CDR3 has 14 residues. V was shortened by 5 bases and J by 7 bases, with 14 bases between the two germline ends. This CDR3 reads CASSAPNIVGELFF. In nucleotides, the CDR3 is TGTGCCAGCAGCGCCCCCAATATAGTCGGGGAGCTGTTTTTT. The entire variable domain, with the rest obtained from reference TRBV11-3 and TRBJ2-2, is as follows: EAGVVQSPRYKIIEKKQPVAFWCNPISGHNTLYWYLQNLGQGPELLIRYENEEAVDDSQLPKDRFSAERLKGVDSTLKIQPAELGDSAVYLCASSAPNIVGELFFGEGSRLTVL.

This clone was picked up one time. This sequence joins TRBV7-3 and TRBJ2-1; 11 nucleotides match TRBD1. The CDR3 has 15 amino acids. CDR1 SGHTA and CDR2 FQGTGA come from the germline V gene. Germline trimming cut 0 bases from V and 10 bases from J; bases unmatched to any gene: 5. CDR3 amino acids: CASSLTRDRGLEQFF. CDR3 bases: TGTGCCAGCAGCTTAACCAGGGACAGGGGGTTGGAGCAGTTCTTC.

This chain joins TRBV19 and TRBJ1-2; 10 bases fit TRBD1. CDR3 length: 17 amino acids. The germline CDR1 and CDR2 sequences are LNHDA and SQIVND (reference sequence). With 4 bases clipped from V and 0 bases from J, the junction kept 8 bases outside the gene matches. CDR3 nucleotides: TGTGCCAGTAGTACCAAGACAGGGGGCTACACTAACTATGGCTACACCTTC. It translates to CASSTKTGGYTNYGYTF.

This chain connects TRBV12-5 to TRBJ2-1, with 10 nucleotides matching TRBD1. The CDR3 sequence is 15 residues long. CDR1 and CDR2 from the germline V gene are LGHNT and FRNRAP. V dropped 4 bases and J dropped 6; count of bases not matched to a gene: 6. The CDR3 DNA sequence: TGTGCTAGTGGTTCGGGACAGGGGACCGGCAATGAGCAGTTCTTC. Its protein is CASGSGQGTGNEQFF.

The chain has TRBV4-2 and TRBJ1-3; D is ambiguous. V was shortened by 0 bases and J by 0 bases, with 12 bases between the two germline ends. CDR1 and CDR2 from the germline V gene are LGHNA and YNFKEQ. This CDR3 is built from 17 residues. In nucleotides, the CDR3 is TGTGCCAGCAGCCAAGATCTGCACTACGGCTCTGGAAACACCATATATTTT. Its translation is CASSQDLHYGSGNTIYF.

The chain carries TRBV11-2 and TRBJ1-3, with D possibly matching TRBD1 (5 bases). Germline V gives CDR1 SGHAT, CDR2 FQNNGV. V gave up 5 bases and J gave up 4 bases, with 18 bases separating them. The length of the CDR3 is 16 residues. In DNA, the CDR3 is TGTGCCAGCAGCCTCAACTTAGCAGGGAACGGAAACACCATATATTTT. The encoded protein is CASSLNLAGNGNTIYF.

V is TRBV28 and J is TRBJ2-1; 9 bases map to TRBD2. This CDR3 spans 15 amino acids. The germline gives CDR1 MDHEN, CDR2 SYDVKM. The J segment lost 3 bases and the V segment lost 3 bases, leaving 3 bases of the junction unmatched. The CDR3 DNA reads as TGTGCCAGCAGTTTCTTAGCGGGAGTCTACAATGAGCAGTTCTTC. Protein sequence: CASSFLAGVYNEQFF.

This chain joins TRBV6-5 and TRBJ2-2; 8 nucleotides agree with TRBD2. This CDR3 has 15 amino acids. V trimming: 4 bases; J trimming: 1 base; junction bases outside the gene matches: 2. Germline assignment: CDR1 MNHEY and CDR2 SVGAGI. DNA of the CDR3: TGTGCCAGCAGTTCGGGACTAGAGAACACCGGGGAGCTGTTTTTT. Translation: CASSSGLENTGELFF.

This chain uses TRBV30 with TRBJ2-2, with 8 nucleotides matching TRBD1. The germline V gene has CDR1 GTSNPN and CDR2 SVGIG (reference sequence). The CDR3 runs to 21 residues. The V and J ends lost 0 bases and 4 bases, in that order; junction bases with no gene match: 22. In DNA form, the CDR3 reads TGTGCCTGGAGTGTATTCCGACGGGACAGGAGTGCGAAAGGGGGCACCGGGGAGCTGTTTTTT. Its translation: CAWSVFRRDRSAKGGTGELFF.

V and J are TRBV27 and TRBJ1-1; D is unresolved. The CDR3 has 16 amino acids. Germline loops: CDR1 MNHEY, CDR2 SMNVEV (reference sequence). V was clipped by 2 bases and J by 0 bases, with 13 bases between them. The CDR3 reads CASSLLRGSLNTEAFF. The CDR3 bases are TGTGCCAGCAGTTTACTCCGAGGCAGCCTGAACACTGAAGCTTTCTTT.

The V call is TRBV25-1, the J call TRBJ2-3, with 8 bases that match TRBD2. CDR1 and CDR2 from the germline V gene are MGHDK and SYGVNS. The J segment lost 4 bases and the V segment lost 8 bases, leaving 17 bases of the junction unmatched. The CDR3 sequence is 17 residues long. In DNA form, the CDR3 reads TGTGCCAGCTCCCGGGCTAGCGGAATCGGGGGGGCAGATACGCAGTATTTT. It codes for CASSRASGIGGADTQYF.

V gene TRBV5-1 combines with J gene TRBJ2-1; D is ambiguous. V was cut by 4 bases and J by 8 bases, with 7 bases left in between. Looked up from germline, CDR1 is SGHRS and CDR2 is YFSETQ. The CDR3 is made up of 11 amino acids. The DNA of the CDR3 is TGCGCCAGCAGCATCGGAGATGAGCAGTTCTTC. Translation gives CASSIGDEQFF.